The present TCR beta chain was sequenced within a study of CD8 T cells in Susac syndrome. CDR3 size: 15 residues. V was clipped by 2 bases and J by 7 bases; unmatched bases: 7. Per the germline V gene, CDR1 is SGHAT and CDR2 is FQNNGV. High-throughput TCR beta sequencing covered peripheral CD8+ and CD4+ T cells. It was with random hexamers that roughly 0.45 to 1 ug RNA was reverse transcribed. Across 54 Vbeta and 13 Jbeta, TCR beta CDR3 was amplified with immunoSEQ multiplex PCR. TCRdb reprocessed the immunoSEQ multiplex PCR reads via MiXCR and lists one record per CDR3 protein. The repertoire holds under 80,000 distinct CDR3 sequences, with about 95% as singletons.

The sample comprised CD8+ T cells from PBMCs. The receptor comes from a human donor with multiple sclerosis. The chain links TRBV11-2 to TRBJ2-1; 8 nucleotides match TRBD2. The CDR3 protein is CASSLSSGSRNEQFF. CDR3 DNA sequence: TGTGCCAGCAGCTTATCAAGCGGGAGTCGAAATGAGCAGTTCTTC.